This record concerns one TCR beta chain sequence. The entry originates in a study of blood T cell repertoires in COVID-19. Study as a whole: COVID-19 samples collected from the United States, Italy and Spain covered acute and convalescent phases.

The method was immunoSEQ multiplex PCR; TCRdb's version includes in-frame clones alone and lacks a portion of them. The sample lists about 200,000 clones; roughly 85% were seen once. From germline, CDR1 is MNHEY and CDR2 SMNVEV (reference sequence). This CDR3 is built from 17 residues. V was clipped by 4 bases and J by 5 bases; unmatched bases: 14. Sample: peripheral blood. The sequence was obtained from a woman aged 70-85 years with COVID-19, enrolled during active disease. The chain recombines TRBV27 with TRBJ1-5; 7 positions agree with TRBD1. The CDR3 sequence: CASSWELHRGKHQPQHF. The CDR3 coding sequence is TGTGCCAGCAGTTGGGAATTGCACAGGGGAAAACATCAGCCCCAGCATTTT.